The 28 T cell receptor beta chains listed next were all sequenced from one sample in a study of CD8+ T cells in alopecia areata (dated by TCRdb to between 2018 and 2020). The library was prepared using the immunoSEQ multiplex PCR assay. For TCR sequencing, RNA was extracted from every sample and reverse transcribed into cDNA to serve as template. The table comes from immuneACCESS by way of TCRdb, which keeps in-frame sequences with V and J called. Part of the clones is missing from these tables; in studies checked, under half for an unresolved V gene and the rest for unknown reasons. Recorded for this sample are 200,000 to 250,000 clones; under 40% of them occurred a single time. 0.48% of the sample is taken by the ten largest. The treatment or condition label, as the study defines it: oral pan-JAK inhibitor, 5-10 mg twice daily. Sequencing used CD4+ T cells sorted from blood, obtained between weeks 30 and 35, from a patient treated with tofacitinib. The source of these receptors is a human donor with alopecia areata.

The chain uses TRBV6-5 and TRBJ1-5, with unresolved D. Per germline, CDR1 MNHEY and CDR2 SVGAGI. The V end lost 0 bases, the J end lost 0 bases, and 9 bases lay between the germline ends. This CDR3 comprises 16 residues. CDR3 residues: CASSYSPRNSNQPQHF. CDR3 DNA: TGTGCCAGCAGTTACTCGCCAAGGAATAGCAATCAGCCCCAGCATTTT.

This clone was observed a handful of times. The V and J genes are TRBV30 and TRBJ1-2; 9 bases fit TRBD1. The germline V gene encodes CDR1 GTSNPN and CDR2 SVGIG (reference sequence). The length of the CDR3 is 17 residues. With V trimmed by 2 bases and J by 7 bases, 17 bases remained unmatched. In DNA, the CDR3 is TGTGCCTGGAGTATAACCTTTTTGGACAGGGGCCTGGCTGGCTACACCTTC. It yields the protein CAWSITFLDRGLAGYTF.

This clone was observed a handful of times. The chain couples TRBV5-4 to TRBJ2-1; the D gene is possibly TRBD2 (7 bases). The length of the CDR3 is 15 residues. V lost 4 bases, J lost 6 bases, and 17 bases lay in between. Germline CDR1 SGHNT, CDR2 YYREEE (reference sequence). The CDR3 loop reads CASSRGAGAGNEQFF. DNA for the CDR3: TGTGCCAGCAGCCGGGGGGCGGGAGCAGGCAATGAGCAGTTCTTC.

The CDR3 protein is CSALKAGADTQYF. The CDR3 nucleotides read TGCAGCGCTTTGAAGGCGGGAGCAGATACGCAGTATTTT. The rearrangement links TRBV29-1 to TRBJ2-3, with 7 bases matching TRBD2. Germline CDR1 SQVTM, CDR2 ANQGSEA. Losses at the gene ends were 7 bases for V and 4 bases for J; bases not matched to a gene: 8. This CDR3 has 13 residues.

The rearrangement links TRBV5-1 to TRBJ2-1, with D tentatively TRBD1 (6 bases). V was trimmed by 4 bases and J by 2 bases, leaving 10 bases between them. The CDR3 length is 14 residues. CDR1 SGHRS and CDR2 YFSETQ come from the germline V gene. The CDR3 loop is CASSNTGPYNEQFF. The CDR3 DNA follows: TGCGCCAGCAGCAACACAGGGCCCTACAATGAGCAGTTCTTC.

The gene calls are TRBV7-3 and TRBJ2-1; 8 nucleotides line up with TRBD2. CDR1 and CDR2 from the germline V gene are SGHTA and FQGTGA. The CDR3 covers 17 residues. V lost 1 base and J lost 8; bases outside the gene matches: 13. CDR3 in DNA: TGTGCCAGCAGCTTAAGCCCCCTGAGCGGGAGACTCGATGAGCAGTTCTTC. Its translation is CASSLSPLSGRLDEQFF.

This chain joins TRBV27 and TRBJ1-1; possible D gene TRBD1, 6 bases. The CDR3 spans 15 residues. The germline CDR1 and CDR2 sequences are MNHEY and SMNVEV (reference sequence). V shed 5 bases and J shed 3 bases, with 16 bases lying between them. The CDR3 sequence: CASSRQGRRDTEAFF. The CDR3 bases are TGTGCCAGCAGTAGGCAGGGGAGAAGGGACACTGAAGCTTTCTTT.

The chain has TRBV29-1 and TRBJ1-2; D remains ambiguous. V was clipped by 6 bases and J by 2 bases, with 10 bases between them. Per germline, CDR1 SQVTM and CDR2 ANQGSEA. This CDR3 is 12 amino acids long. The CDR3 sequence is CSVERRNYGYTF. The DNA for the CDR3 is TGCAGCGTCGAAAGGCGAAACTATGGCTACACCTTC.

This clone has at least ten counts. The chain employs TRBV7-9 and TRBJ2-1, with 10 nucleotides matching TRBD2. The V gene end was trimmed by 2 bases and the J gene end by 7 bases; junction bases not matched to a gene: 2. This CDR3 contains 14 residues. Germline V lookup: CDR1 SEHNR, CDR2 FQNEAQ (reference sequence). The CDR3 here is CASSLTSGANEQFF. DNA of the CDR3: TGTGCCAGCAGCTTAACTAGCGGGGCAAATGAGCAGTTCTTC.

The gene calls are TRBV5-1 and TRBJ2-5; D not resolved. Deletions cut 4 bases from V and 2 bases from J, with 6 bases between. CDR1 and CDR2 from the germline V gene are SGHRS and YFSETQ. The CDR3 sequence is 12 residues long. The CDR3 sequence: CASSNSQETQYF. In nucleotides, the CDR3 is TGCGCCAGCAGCAACTCGCAAGAGACCCAGTACTTC.

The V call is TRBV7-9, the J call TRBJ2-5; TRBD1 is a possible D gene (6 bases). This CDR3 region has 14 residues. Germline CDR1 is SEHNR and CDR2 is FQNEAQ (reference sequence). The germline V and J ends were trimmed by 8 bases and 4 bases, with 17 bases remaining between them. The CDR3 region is CASAIQGGRETQYF. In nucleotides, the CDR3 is TGTGCCAGCGCAATACAGGGTGGGAGAGAGACCCAGTACTTC. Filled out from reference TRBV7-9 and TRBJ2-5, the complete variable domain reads DTGVSQNPRHKITKRGQNVTFRCDPISEHNRLYWYRQTLGQGPEFLTYFQNEAQLEKSRLLSDRFSAERPKGSFSTLEIQRTEQGDSAMYLCASAIQGGRETQYFGPGTRLLVL.

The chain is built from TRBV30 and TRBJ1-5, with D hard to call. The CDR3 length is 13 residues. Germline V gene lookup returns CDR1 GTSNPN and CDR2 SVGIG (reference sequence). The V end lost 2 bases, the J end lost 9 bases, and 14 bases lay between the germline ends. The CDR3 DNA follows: TGTGCCTGGAGTCTCGGGCCGGAGTGGCCCCAGCATTTT. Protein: CAWSLGPEWPQHF. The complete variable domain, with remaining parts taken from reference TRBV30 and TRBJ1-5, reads SQTIHQWPATLVQPVGSPLSLECTVEGTSNPNLYWYRQAAGRGLQLLFYSVGIGQISSEVPQNLSASRPQDRQFILSSKKLLLSDSGFYLCAWSLGPEWPQHFGDGTRLSIL.

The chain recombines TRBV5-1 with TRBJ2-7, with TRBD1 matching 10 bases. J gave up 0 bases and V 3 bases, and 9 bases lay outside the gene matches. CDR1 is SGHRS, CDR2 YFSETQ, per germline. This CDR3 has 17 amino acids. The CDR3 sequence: CASSSHLGQGDSYEQYF. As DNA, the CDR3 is TGCGCCAGCAGCTCCCACCTTGGACAGGGGGACTCCTACGAGCAGTACTTC.

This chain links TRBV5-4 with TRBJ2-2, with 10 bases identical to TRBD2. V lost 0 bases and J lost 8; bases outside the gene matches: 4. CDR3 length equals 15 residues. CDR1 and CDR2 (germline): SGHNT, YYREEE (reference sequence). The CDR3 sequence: CASSLDQREGGELFF. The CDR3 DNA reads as TGTGCCAGCAGCTTGGACCAGCGGGAGGGTGGGGAGCTGTTTTTT.

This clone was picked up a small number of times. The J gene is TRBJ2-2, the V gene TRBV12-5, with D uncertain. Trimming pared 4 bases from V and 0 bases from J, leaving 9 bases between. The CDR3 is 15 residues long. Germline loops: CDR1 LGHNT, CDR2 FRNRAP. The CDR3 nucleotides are TGTGCTAGTGGTTCCGTGGAGACGAACACCGGGGAGCTGTTTTTT. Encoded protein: CASGSVETNTGELFF.

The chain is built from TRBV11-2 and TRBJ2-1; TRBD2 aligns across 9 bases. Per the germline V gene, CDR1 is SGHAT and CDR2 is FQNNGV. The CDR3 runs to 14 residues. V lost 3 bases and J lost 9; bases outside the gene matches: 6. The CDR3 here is CASSFAGGAGEQFF. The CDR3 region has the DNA TGTGCCAGCAGCTTCGCGGGAGGGGCCGGTGAGCAGTTCTTC.

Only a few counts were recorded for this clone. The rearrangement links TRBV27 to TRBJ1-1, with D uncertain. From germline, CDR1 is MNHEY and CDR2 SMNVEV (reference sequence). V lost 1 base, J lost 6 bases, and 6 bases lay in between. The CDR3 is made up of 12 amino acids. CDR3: CASSLFGSEAFF. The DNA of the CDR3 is TGTGCCAGCAGTTTATTCGGGTCTGAAGCTTTCTTT.

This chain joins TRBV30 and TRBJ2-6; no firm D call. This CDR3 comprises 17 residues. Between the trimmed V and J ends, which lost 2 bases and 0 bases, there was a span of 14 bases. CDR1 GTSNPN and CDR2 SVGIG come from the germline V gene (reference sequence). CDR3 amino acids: CAWSRDLIYSGANVLTF. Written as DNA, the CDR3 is TGTGCCTGGAGTCGCGACCTGATATACTCTGGGGCCAACGTCCTGACTTTC. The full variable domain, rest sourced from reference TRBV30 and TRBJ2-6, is SQTIHQWPATLVQPVGSPLSLECTVEGTSNPNLYWYRQAAGRGLQLLFYSVGIGQISSEVPQNLSASRPQDRQFILSSKKLLLSDSGFYLCAWSRDLIYSGANVLTFGAGSRLTVL.

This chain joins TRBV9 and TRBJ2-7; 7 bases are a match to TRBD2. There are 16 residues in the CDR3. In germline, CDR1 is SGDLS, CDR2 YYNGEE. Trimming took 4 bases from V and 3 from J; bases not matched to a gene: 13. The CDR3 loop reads CASSLRGERGGYEQYF. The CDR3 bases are TGTGCCAGCAGCCTCCGGGGGGAGCGGGGAGGCTACGAGCAGTACTTC. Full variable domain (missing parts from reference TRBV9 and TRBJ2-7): DSGVTQTPKHLITATGQRVTLRCSPRSGDLSVYWYQQSLDQGLQFLIQYYNGEERAKGNILERFSAQQFPDLHSELNLSSLELGDSALYFCASSLRGERGGYEQYFGPGTRLTVT.

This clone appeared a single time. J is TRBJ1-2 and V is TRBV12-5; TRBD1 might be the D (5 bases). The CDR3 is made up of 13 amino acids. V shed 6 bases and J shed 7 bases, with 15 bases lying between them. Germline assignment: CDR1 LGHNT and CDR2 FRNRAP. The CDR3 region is CASGPDGTAGYTF. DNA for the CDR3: TGTGCTAGTGGCCCGGATGGGACCGCTGGCTACACCTTC.

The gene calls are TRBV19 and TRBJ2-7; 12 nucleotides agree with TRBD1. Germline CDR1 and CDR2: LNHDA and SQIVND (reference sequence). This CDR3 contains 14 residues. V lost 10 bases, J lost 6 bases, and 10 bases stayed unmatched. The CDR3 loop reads CATSRGQGAGEQYF. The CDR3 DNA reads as TGTGCCACCTCCAGGGGACAGGGGGCTGGCGAGCAGTACTTC. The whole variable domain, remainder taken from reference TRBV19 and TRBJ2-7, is DGGITQSPKYLFRKEGQNVTLSCEQNLNHDAMYWYRQDPGQGLRLIYYSQIVNDFQKGDIAEGYSVSREKKESFPLTVTSAQKNPTAFYLCATSRGQGAGEQYFGPGTRLTVT.

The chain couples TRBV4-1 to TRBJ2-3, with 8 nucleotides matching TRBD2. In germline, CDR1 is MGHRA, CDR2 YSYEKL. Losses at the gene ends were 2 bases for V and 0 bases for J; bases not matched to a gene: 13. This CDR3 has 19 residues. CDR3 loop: CASSQRPTSGGASTDTQYF. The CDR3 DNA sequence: TGCGCCAGCAGCCAACGCCCTACATCGGGGGGGGCTAGCACAGATACGCAGTATTTT.

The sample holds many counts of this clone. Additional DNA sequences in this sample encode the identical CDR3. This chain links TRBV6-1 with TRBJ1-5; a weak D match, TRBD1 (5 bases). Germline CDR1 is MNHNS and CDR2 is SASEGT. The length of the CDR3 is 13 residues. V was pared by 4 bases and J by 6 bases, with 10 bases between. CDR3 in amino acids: CASSVGQGQPQHF. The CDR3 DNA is TGTGCCAGCAGTGTTGGTCAGGGTCAGCCCCAGCATTTT.

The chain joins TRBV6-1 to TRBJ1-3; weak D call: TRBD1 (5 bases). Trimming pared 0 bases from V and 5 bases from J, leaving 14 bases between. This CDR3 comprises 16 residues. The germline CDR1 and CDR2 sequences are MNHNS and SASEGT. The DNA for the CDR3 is TGTGCCAGCAGTGAAGCTCTCCCCGGGACTCGAAACACCATATATTTT. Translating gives CASSEALPGTRNTIYF.

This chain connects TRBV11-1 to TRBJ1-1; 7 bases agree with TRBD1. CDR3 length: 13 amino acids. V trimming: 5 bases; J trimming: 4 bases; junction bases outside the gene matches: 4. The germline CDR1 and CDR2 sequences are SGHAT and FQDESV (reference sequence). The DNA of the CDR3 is TGTGCCAGCAGCCTCCACAGGGGCACTGAAGCTTTCTTT. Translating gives CASSLHRGTEAFF.

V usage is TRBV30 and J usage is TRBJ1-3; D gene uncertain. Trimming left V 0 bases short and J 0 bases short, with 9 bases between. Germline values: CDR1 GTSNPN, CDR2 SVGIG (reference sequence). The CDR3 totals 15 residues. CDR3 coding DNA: TGTGCCTGGAGTGTAACGCTGAGCTCTGGAAACACCATATATTTT. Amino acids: CAWSVTLSSGNTIYF.

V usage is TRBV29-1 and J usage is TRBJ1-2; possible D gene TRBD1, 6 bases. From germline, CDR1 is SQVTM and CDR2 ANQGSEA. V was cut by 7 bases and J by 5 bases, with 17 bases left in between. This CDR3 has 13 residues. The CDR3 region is CSGGGRENYGYTF. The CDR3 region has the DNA TGCAGCGGAGGGGGACGGGAGAATTATGGCTACACCTTC.

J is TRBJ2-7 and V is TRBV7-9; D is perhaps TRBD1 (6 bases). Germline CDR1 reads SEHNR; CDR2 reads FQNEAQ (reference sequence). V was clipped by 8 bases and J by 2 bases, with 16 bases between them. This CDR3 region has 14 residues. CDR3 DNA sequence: TGTGCCAGCGCCTCTACTCGGGACACCTACGAGCAGTACTTC. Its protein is CASASTRDTYEQYF.